Reported below is one T cell receptor (beta chain). The sample is drawn from a study of Graves' ophthalmopathy and Graves' hyperthyroidism. Germline loops: CDR1 SNHLY, CDR2 FYNNEI. Trimming removed 7 bases at V and 5 bases at J, with 14 bases between. The CDR3 sequence is 13 residues long. Researchers took RNA transcripts and amplified TCR beta CDR3 regions from them. HTBI primers were employed in first-round RT-PCR, then a second-round multiplex PCR followed. A single record per CDR3 protein comes from TCRdb applying MiXCR to the multiplex PCR reads. The profile covers 500,000 to 700,000 distinct CDR3 sequences, with less than 40% appearing a single time and about 4% taken by the ten largest. Ineligible for inclusion were patients with other autoimmune diseases, uncontrolled infections, pregnancy or lactation.

The genes are TRBV2 and TRBJ2-5; maybe TRBD1 (6 bases). Material for sequencing was peripheral blood or thyroid tissue (not recorded which). The source of this sequence is an adult man with Graves' hyperthyroidism. Here the CDR3 reads CASKGHNNETQYF. The CDR3 nucleotides read TGTGCCAGCAAGGGACACAACAATGAGACCCAGTACTTC.